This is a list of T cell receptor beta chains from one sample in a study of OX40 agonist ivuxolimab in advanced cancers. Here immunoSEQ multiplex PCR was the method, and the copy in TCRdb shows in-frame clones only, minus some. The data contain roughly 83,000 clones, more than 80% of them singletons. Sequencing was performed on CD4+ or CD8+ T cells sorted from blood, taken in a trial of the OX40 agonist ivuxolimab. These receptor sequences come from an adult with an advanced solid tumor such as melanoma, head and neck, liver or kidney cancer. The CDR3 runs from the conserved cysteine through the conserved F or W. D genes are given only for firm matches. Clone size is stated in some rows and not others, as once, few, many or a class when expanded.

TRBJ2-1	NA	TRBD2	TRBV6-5	CASSYVTSGTYNEQFF	TGTGCCAGCAGTTACGTGACTAGCGGGACCTACAATGAGCAGTTCTTC
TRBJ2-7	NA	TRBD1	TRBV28	CASSLIGGDEQYF	TGTGCCAGCAGTTTAATAGGGGGCGATGAGCAGTACTTC
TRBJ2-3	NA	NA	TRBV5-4	CASRPTSTDTQYF	TGTGCCAGCAGGCCGACTAGCACAGATACGCAGTATTTT
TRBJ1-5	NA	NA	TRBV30	CAWTETGGQPQHF	TGTGCCTGGACAGAGACAGGAGGTCAGCCCCAGCATTTT
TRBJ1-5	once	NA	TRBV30	CAWSGEQIPQPQHF	TGTGCCTGGAGCGGGGAACAAATTCCTCAGCCCCAGCATTTT
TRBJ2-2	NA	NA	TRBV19	CASSITPTGELFF	TGTGCCAGTAGTATAACTCCCACCGGGGAGCTGTTTTTT
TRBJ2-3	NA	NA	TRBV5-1	CASSSDTDTQYF	TGCGCCAGCAGCTCGGACACAGATACGCAGTATTTT
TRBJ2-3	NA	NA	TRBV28	CASSFSPGGSDTQYF	TGTGCCAGCAGTTTTTCGCCAGGAGGGTCAGATACGCAGTATTTT
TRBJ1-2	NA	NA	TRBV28	CASEGGGDWGYTF	TGTGCCAGTGAGGGAGGCGGAGATTGGGGCTACACCTTC
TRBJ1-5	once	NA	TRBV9	CASSGRDAGQPQHF	TGTGCCAGCAGCGGCCGGGACGCGGGTCAGCCCCAGCATTTT
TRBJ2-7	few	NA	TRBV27	CASSFGRGYEQYF	TGTGCCAGCAGTTTCGGACGGGGCTACGAGCAGTACTTC
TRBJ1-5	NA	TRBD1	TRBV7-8	CASSTRGSNQPQHF	TGTGCCAGCAGCACCAGGGGGAGCAATCAGCCCCAGCATTTT
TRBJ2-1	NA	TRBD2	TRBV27	CASSFQAGVVNEQFF	TGTGCCAGCAGTTTTCAAGCGGGGGTTGTAAATGAGCAGTTCTTC
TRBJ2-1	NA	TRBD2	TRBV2	CASSESARGVPSSYNEQFF	TGTGCCAGCAGTGAAAGTGCGCGGGGGGTCCCTAGCTCCTACAATGAGCAGTTCTTC
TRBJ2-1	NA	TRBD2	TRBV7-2	CASSFSPSGSKDEQFF	TGTGCCAGCAGCTTTTCCCCAAGCGGGAGCAAGGATGAGCAGTTCTTC
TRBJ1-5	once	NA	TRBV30	CALDDGGNQPQHF	TGTGCCTTAGATGACGGTGGCAATCAGCCCCAGCATTTT
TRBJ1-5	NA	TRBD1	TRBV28	CASSPGTGENQPQHF	TGTGCCAGCAGCCCCGGGACAGGGGAGAATCAGCCCCAGCATTTT